The T cell receptor beta chain under discussion was sequenced for a study of blood T cell repertoires in COVID-19. Study-wide context: Samples taken during acute and convalescent COVID-19 were collected in the United States, Italy and Spain. PBMCs, B-cell-depleted T cells, or T cells were the source of the cDNA or gDNA that made up the material.

This table comes from immunoSEQ multiplex PCR, and its TCRdb copy is limited to in-frame clones, with some not included. The table lists over 150,000 clones, 91% of them singletons. V gave up 4 bases and J gave up 0 bases, with 16 bases separating them. This CDR3 region has 16 residues. Germline V gene lookup returns CDR1 ENHRY and CDR2 SYGVKD. The chain combines TRBV10-3 with TRBJ2-7; a possible D gene is TRBD2 (6 bases). Material: peripheral blood. This clonotype was obtained from a man aged 50-60 years with acute or convalescent COVID-19. The chain's CDR3 is CAISVAGTSSSYEQYF. The CDR3 DNA reads as TGTGCCATCAGTGTGGCAGGGACTTCAAGCTCCTACGAGCAGTACTTC.